The present TCR beta chain was sequenced within a study of T cell changes during pregnancy in multiple sclerosis. Repertoires were generated with immunoSEQ multiplex PCR, while TCRdb's copy carries only in-frame clones and drops some. The sample lists 55,000 or so clones, around 89% occurring once. The clonotype originates from a female donor with multiple sclerosis, enrolled in a pregnancy study. This specimen was CD4+ T cells from peripheral blood mononuclear cells, taken in the first trimester of pregnancy.

Here the CDR3 reads CSANGGGQSYNEQFF. CDR3 sequence (DNA): TGCAGCGCGAACGGGGGAGGGCAGTCTTATAATGAGCAGTTCTTC. V gene TRBV29-1 combines with J gene TRBJ2-1, with 7 bases matching TRBD2. The CDR3 consists of 15 residues. The germline CDR1 and CDR2 sequences are SQVTM and ANQGSEA. J gave up 7 bases and V 7 bases, and 16 bases lay outside the gene matches.